A selection of T cell receptor beta chains follows, all from one sample in a study of T cell responses to AZD1222 COVID-19 vaccine. Repertoires were generated with immunoSEQ multiplex PCR, while TCRdb's copy carries only in-frame clones and drops some. The sample records fewer than 300,000 clones, just over 90% being singletons. The source was peripheral blood, collected on day 0 of AZD1222 vaccination. Receptor source: an adult in good health. Both conserved end residues are part of each CDR3. The D gene is left open where the match is weak. Where a row states a size, it is once, few, many or the class of an expanded clone; other rows omit it.

abundance: once; j_gene: TRBJ1-1; v_gene: TRBV28; d_gene: -; CDR3aa: CASNTATRHQAFF; CDR3nt: TGTGCCAGCAATACAGCGACTCGGCACCAAGCTTTCTTT
abundance: -; j_gene: TRBJ1-1; v_gene: TRBV19; d_gene: -; CDR3aa: CASSPQLNTEAFF; CDR3nt: TGTGCCAGTAGTCCCCAGTTGAACACTGAAGCTTTCTTT
abundance: -; j_gene: TRBJ1-3; v_gene: TRBV5-4; d_gene: TRBD1; CDR3aa: CASSLDQGVGNTIYF; CDR3nt: TGTGCCAGCAGCTTGGACCAGGGGGTAGGAAACACCATATATTTT
abundance: once; j_gene: TRBJ2-1; v_gene: TRBV5-8; d_gene: -; CDR3aa: CASSMAFTSSYNEQFF; CDR3nt: TGTGCCAGCAGCATGGCATTTACTAGCTCCTACAATGAGCAGTTCTTC
abundance: -; j_gene: TRBJ2-1; v_gene: TRBV20-1; d_gene: -; CDR3aa: CSATGYNEQFF; CDR3nt: TGCAGTGCTACCGGTTACAATGAGCAGTTCTTC
abundance: once; j_gene: TRBJ1-5; v_gene: TRBV28; d_gene: -; CDR3aa: CASNGGRQGQPQHF; CDR3nt: TGTGCCAGCAATGGGGGGCGGCAAGGTCAGCCCCAGCATTTT
abundance: -; j_gene: TRBJ2-3; v_gene: TRBV19; d_gene: TRBD2; CDR3aa: CASSKLAGVQDTQYF; CDR3nt: TGTGCCAGTAGTAAACTAGCGGGAGTCCAAGATACGCAGTATTTT
abundance: -; j_gene: TRBJ2-1; v_gene: TRBV7-9; d_gene: TRBD1; CDR3aa: CASSFTNRGYYNEQFF; CDR3nt: TGTGCCAGCAGCTTTACGAACAGGGGTTACTACAATGAGCAGTTCTTC
abundance: -; j_gene: TRBJ2-2; v_gene: TRBV5-1; d_gene: -; CDR3aa: CASSRPGLITGELFF; CDR3nt: TGCGCCAGCAGTCGGCCGGGACTCATTACCGGGGAGCTGTTTTTT
abundance: -; j_gene: TRBJ1-1; v_gene: TRBV2; d_gene: TRBD1; CDR3aa: CASRFDRGTEAFF; CDR3nt: TGTGCCAGCAGGTTTGACAGGGGGACTGAAGCTTTCTTT
abundance: -; j_gene: TRBJ1-2; v_gene: TRBV7-8; d_gene: -; CDR3aa: CASSLGATDGYTF; CDR3nt: TGTGCCAGCAGCTTAGGGGCCACGGATGGCTACACCTTC
abundance: -; j_gene: TRBJ1-2; v_gene: TRBV4-3; d_gene: TRBD1; CDR3aa: CASSPGQANYGYTF; CDR3nt: TGCGCCAGCAGCCCCGGACAGGCTAACTATGGCTACACCTTC
abundance: -; j_gene: TRBJ2-5; v_gene: TRBV7-2; d_gene: -; CDR3aa: CASSFVETQYF; CDR3nt: TGTGCCAGCAGCTTCGTAGAGACCCAGTACTTC
abundance: -; j_gene: TRBJ2-6; v_gene: TRBV29-1; d_gene: -; CDR3aa: CSARASGANVLTF; CDR3nt: TGCAGCGCGCGGGCCTCTGGGGCCAACGTCCTGACTTTC
abundance: -; j_gene: TRBJ1-1; v_gene: TRBV18; d_gene: -; CDR3aa: CASSPPSHPDTEAFF; CDR3nt: TGTGCCAGCTCACCACCGAGCCACCCGGATACTGAAGCTTTCTTT
abundance: -; j_gene: TRBJ2-2; v_gene: TRBV6-4; d_gene: -; CDR3aa: CASSRGPSGELFF; CDR3nt: TGTGCCAGCAGTCGGGGGCCATCCGGGGAGCTGTTTTTT
abundance: -; j_gene: TRBJ2-1; v_gene: TRBV24-1; d_gene: TRBD1; CDR3aa: CATSDSPGQTSSYNEQFF; CDR3nt: TGTGCCACCAGTGATTCGCCGGGACAGACCAGCTCCTACAATGAGCAGTTCTTC
abundance: -; j_gene: TRBJ2-3; v_gene: TRBV28; d_gene: TRBD1; CDR3aa: CASSLGTGRDTQYF; CDR3nt: TGTGCCAGCAGTTTGGGGACAGGGAGAGATACGCAGTATTTT
abundance: -; j_gene: TRBJ2-7; v_gene: TRBV3-1/TRBV3-2; d_gene: -; CDR3aa: CASSPLGDEQYF; CDR3nt: TGTGCCAGCAGCCCTCTAGGGGACGAGCAGTACTTC
abundance: -; j_gene: TRBJ2-7; v_gene: TRBV28; d_gene: TRBD1; CDR3aa: CASSRSPDRVMASYEQYF; CDR3nt: TGTGCCAGCAGTAGGTCCCCGGACAGGGTTATGGCCTCCTACGAGCAGTACTTC
abundance: -; j_gene: TRBJ2-2; v_gene: TRBV27; d_gene: TRBD1; CDR3aa: CASSSPLTGGRSGELFF; CDR3nt: TGTGCCAGCAGCTCCCCCCTGACAGGGGGCCGGTCCGGGGAGCTGTTTTTT
abundance: -; j_gene: TRBJ2-1; v_gene: TRBV7-3; d_gene: TRBD2; CDR3aa: CASSTGTSGYEQFF; CDR3nt: TGTGCCAGCAGCACCGGGACTAGCGGTTATGAGCAGTTCTTC
abundance: -; j_gene: TRBJ2-2; v_gene: TRBV5-4; d_gene: -; CDR3aa: CASSLQAGGDTGELFF; CDR3nt: TGTGCCAGCAGCTTGCAAGCGGGCGGGGACACCGGGGAGCTGTTTTTT
abundance: once; j_gene: TRBJ2-2; v_gene: TRBV4-1; d_gene: -; CDR3aa: CASSPGHNGELFF; CDR3nt: TGCGCCAGCAGCCCAGGGCACAACGGGGAGCTGTTTTTT
abundance: -; j_gene: TRBJ1-2; v_gene: TRBV4-1; d_gene: TRBD1; CDR3aa: CASSRISTGEDYGYTF; CDR3nt: TGCGCCAGCAGCCGAATATCGACAGGGGAGGACTATGGCTACACCTTC
abundance: -; j_gene: TRBJ1-2; v_gene: TRBV5-5; d_gene: -; CDR3aa: CASSLVERTANYGYTF; CDR3nt: TGTGCCAGCAGCTTGGTAGAGAGGACAGCTAACTATGGCTACACCTTC
abundance: once; j_gene: TRBJ2-5; v_gene: TRBV2; d_gene: -; CDR3aa: CASRGLKGRETQYF; CDR3nt: TGTGCCAGCCGGGGGCTTAAAGGGCGGGAGACCCAGTACTTC
abundance: -; j_gene: TRBJ2-5; v_gene: TRBV9; d_gene: -; CDR3aa: CASSVSSVEGETQYF; CDR3nt: TGTGCCAGCAGCGTATCTAGCGTGGAGGGAGAGACCCAGTACTTC
abundance: -; j_gene: TRBJ2-3; v_gene: TRBV2; d_gene: -; CDR3aa: CASSGTGRGDTQYF; CDR3nt: TGTGCCAGCAGTGGGACAGGGAGGGGAGATACGCAGTATTTT
abundance: -; j_gene: TRBJ2-1; v_gene: TRBV11-3; d_gene: -; CDR3aa: CASSLDIRLATPSYNEQFF; CDR3nt: TGTGCCAGCAGCTTAGATATCAGGCTAGCCACGCCTTCCTACAATGAGCAGTTCTTC
abundance: -; j_gene: TRBJ1-1; v_gene: TRBV27; d_gene: TRBD1; CDR3aa: CASRYRGLVMNTEAFF; CDR3nt: TGTGCCAGCAGATATAGGGGGCTAGTCATGAACACTGAAGCTTTCTTT
abundance: -; j_gene: TRBJ1-3; v_gene: TRBV5-1; d_gene: -; CDR3aa: CASSLAGRGNTIYF; CDR3nt: TGCGCCAGCAGCTTGGCAGGCCGGGGAAACACCATATATTTT
abundance: -; j_gene: TRBJ1-2; v_gene: TRBV7-9; d_gene: -; CDR3aa: CASSPSQFPYGYTF; CDR3nt: TGTGCCAGCAGCCCGTCCCAATTTCCTTATGGCTACACCTTC
abundance: -; j_gene: TRBJ2-1; v_gene: TRBV6-2/TRBV6-3; d_gene: -; CDR3aa: CASSYHPPVNEQFF; CDR3nt: TGTGCCAGCAGTTACCACCCACCCGTTAATGAGCAGTTCTTC
abundance: -; j_gene: TRBJ1-1; v_gene: TRBV18; d_gene: -; CDR3aa: CASSPREGSRTEAFF; CDR3nt: TGTGCCAGCTCACCCAGGGAGGGGTCGCGGACTGAAGCTTTCTTT
abundance: -; j_gene: TRBJ2-7; v_gene: TRBV6-5; d_gene: -; CDR3aa: CASSLPGSGEQYF; CDR3nt: TGTGCCAGCAGTCTGCCGGGTAGCGGAGAGCAGTACTTC
abundance: -; j_gene: TRBJ1-6; v_gene: TRBV6-5; d_gene: -; CDR3aa: CASRPLESLSPLHF; CDR3nt: TGTGCCAGCAGGCCCCTGGAAAGCCTTTCACCCCTCCACTTT
abundance: -; j_gene: TRBJ1-6; v_gene: TRBV5-1; d_gene: -; CDR3aa: CASSGEGDYNSPLHF; CDR3nt: TGCGCCAGCAGCGGGGAGGGGGACTATAATTCACCCCTCCACTTT
abundance: -; j_gene: TRBJ1-4; v_gene: TRBV24-1; d_gene: TRBD1; CDR3aa: CATSDPRTGGGEKLFF; CDR3nt: TGTGCCACCAGTGATCCCCGGACAGGGGGAGGTGAAAAACTGTTTTTT
abundance: -; j_gene: TRBJ2-7; v_gene: TRBV10-3; d_gene: TRBD1; CDR3aa: CAISEDRAAQYF; CDR3nt: TGTGCCATCAGTGAGGACAGGGCGGCGCAGTACTTC
abundance: -; j_gene: TRBJ2-1; v_gene: TRBV11-2; d_gene: TRBD2; CDR3aa: CASRPLAGAHNEQFF; CDR3nt: TGTGCCAGCAGGCCTCTAGCGGGAGCCCACAATGAGCAGTTCTTC
abundance: few; j_gene: TRBJ1-6; v_gene: TRBV4-1; d_gene: -; CDR3aa: CASSQTGDSPLHF; CDR3nt: TGCGCCAGCAGCCAGACGGGGGATTCACCCCTCCACTTT
abundance: once; j_gene: TRBJ1-5; v_gene: TRBV6-5; d_gene: TRBD1; CDR3aa: CASKNSRGLDQPQHF; CDR3nt: TGTGCCAGCAAAAATTCCAGGGGGCTGGATCAGCCCCAGCATTTT
abundance: -; j_gene: TRBJ1-1; v_gene: TRBV9; d_gene: TRBD1; CDR3aa: CASSVGDRGGTEAFF; CDR3nt: TGTGCCAGCAGCGTAGGAGACAGGGGTGGGACTGAAGCTTTCTTT
abundance: -; j_gene: TRBJ2-7; v_gene: TRBV2; d_gene: -; CDR3aa: CASSGWDVTNSYEQYF; CDR3nt: TGTGCCAGCAGTGGGTGGGACGTAACGAACTCCTACGAGCAGTACTTC
abundance: -; j_gene: TRBJ1-4; v_gene: TRBV12-5; d_gene: -; CDR3aa: CASAPGYTNEKLFF; CDR3nt: TGTGCTAGTGCCCCCGGGTATACTAATGAAAAACTGTTTTTT
abundance: once; j_gene: TRBJ1-2; v_gene: TRBV5-4; d_gene: -; CDR3aa: CASSIDSLATYGYTF; CDR3nt: TGTGCCAGCAGTATTGACAGCCTCGCGACCTATGGCTACACCTTC
abundance: -; j_gene: TRBJ2-5; v_gene: TRBV27; d_gene: -; CDR3aa: CASSPLGRQETQYF; CDR3nt: TGTGCCAGCAGTCCTTTGGGCAGGCAAGAGACCCAGTACTTC
abundance: -; j_gene: TRBJ1-3; v_gene: TRBV5-4; d_gene: -; CDR3aa: CASGQWGLGNTIYF; CDR3nt: TGTGCCAGCGGCCAATGGGGGCTTGGAAACACCATATATTTT
abundance: -; j_gene: TRBJ2-3; v_gene: TRBV7-9; d_gene: -; CDR3aa: CASSLAVTDTQYF; CDR3nt: TGTGCCAGCAGCTTAGCGGTCACAGATACGCAGTATTTT
abundance: -; j_gene: TRBJ1-1; v_gene: TRBV13; d_gene: -; CDR3aa: CASSFGTEAFF; CDR3nt: TGTGCCAGCAGCTTCGGCACTGAAGCTTTCTTT
abundance: -; j_gene: TRBJ2-2; v_gene: TRBV18; d_gene: -; CDR3aa: CASSPGLLAQFANTGELFF; CDR3nt: TGTGCCAGCTCACCTGGCTTGCTAGCTCAGTTCGCGAACACCGGGGAGCTGTTTTTT
abundance: -; j_gene: TRBJ1-1; v_gene: TRBV7-9; d_gene: -; CDR3aa: CASSYGGPNTEAFF; CDR3nt: TGTGCCAGCAGCTACGGGGGCCCGAACACTGAAGCTTTCTTT
abundance: -; j_gene: TRBJ2-1; v_gene: TRBV6-2/TRBV6-3; d_gene: -; CDR3aa: CASSSVRANEQFF; CDR3nt: TGTGCCAGCAGCTCCGTTCGGGCCAATGAGCAGTTCTTC